Listed here are 24 T cell receptor beta chains from one sample, sequenced in a study of T cell repertoires in cytomegalovirus infection. Which antigens these TCRs recognize remains unknown. TCRdb re-derived calls from the reads in MiXCR, one entry per CDR3 protein. The data show about 570,000 distinct CDR3 sequences, almost 40% seen once. The input for sequencing was cultured PBMCs, taken from culture after CMV antigen stimulation. The receptor set was obtained from a human donor in good health (CMV status not recorded). Some clones in this sample may be carry-over from other donors' samples.

This clonotype was counted between two and nine times. This chain uses TRBV5-6 with TRBJ2-2; 8 nucleotides line up with TRBD2. With 0 bases clipped from V and 6 bases from J, the junction kept 4 bases outside the gene matches. This CDR3 region has 15 residues. Germline assignment: CDR1 SGHDT and CDR2 YYEEEE. The CDR3 sequence: CASSLAGGPAGELFF. The CDR3 DNA follows: TGTGCCAGCAGCTTGGCGGGGGGGCCGGCCGGGGAGCTGTTTTTT.

The V call is TRBV2, the J call TRBJ1-1; 7 bases agree with TRBD1. The CDR3 totals 14 residues. Germline V gives CDR1 SNHLY, CDR2 FYNNEI. V was clipped by 4 bases and J by 6 bases; unmatched bases: 8. The chain's CDR3 is CASSVSGTVAEAFF. CDR3 sequence (DNA): TGTGCCAGCAGTGTTTCCGGGACAGTTGCTGAAGCTTTCTTT.

The chain employs TRBV2 and TRBJ2-3, with D hard to call. Germline CDR1 reads SNHLY; CDR2 reads FYNNEI. The CDR3 consists of 12 residues. Trimming stripped 7 bases from V and 0 bases from J, with 5 bases between. CDR3 amino acids: CASTVSTDTQYF. The CDR3 DNA is TGTGCCAGCACGGTGAGCACAGATACGCAGTATTTT.

This chain links TRBV5-4 with TRBJ2-7; 8 nucleotides agree with TRBD2. The CDR3 covers 14 residues. Per the germline V gene, CDR1 is SGHNT and CDR2 is YYREEE (reference sequence). J was trimmed by 6 bases and V by 2 bases; bases with no gene match: 7. The CDR3 region has the DNA TGTGCCAGCAGCTTCTTTCGGGAGGGCCTCGAGCAGTACTTC. Amino acid sequence: CASSFFREGLEQYF. The full variable domain, its missing parts supplied by reference TRBV5-4 and TRBJ2-7, is ETGVTQSPTHLIKTRGQQVTLRCSSQSGHNTVSWYQQALGQGPQFIFQYYREEENGRGNFPPRFSGLQFPNYSSELNVNALELDDSALYLCASSFFREGLEQYFGPGTRLTVT.

This chain links TRBV6-2 or TRBV6-3 with TRBJ2-5; 9 bases line up with TRBD2. This CDR3 has 18 residues. Germline CDR1 reads MNHEY; CDR2 reads SVGEGT. The V gene end was trimmed by 1 base and the J gene end by 2 bases; junction bases not matched to a gene: 11. This CDR3 reads CASSYFLLRLAEQETQYF. CDR3 DNA sequence: TGTGCCAGCAGTTACTTCCTGCTACGACTAGCGGAGCAAGAGACCCAGTACTTC.

This chain uses TRBV7-6 with TRBJ2-1, with TRBD2 matching over 8 bases. The J segment lost 9 bases and the V segment lost 5 bases, leaving 12 bases of the junction unmatched. Germline loops: CDR1 SGHVS, CDR2 FNYEAQ. The CDR3 extends over 15 amino acids. The CDR3 coding sequence is TGTGCCAGCAGCCCGCGGGGGGACGCGGGGATTGAGCAGTTCTTC. It translates to CASSPRGDAGIEQFF.

The chain combines TRBV28 with TRBJ2-7; D uncertain. V dropped 2 bases and J dropped 6 bases, with 8 bases sitting between them. Looked up from germline, CDR1 is MDHEN and CDR2 is SYDVKM. The CDR3 consists of 12 residues. The CDR3 here is CASSLNVVEQYF. For the CDR3, the DNA is TGTGCCAGCAGTTTAAATGTGGTCGAGCAGTACTTC.

This clonotype was seen more than once but under ten times. The gene calls are TRBV6-6 and TRBJ2-5, with 9 bases identical to TRBD1. The CDR3 length is 15 residues. CDR1 and CDR2 from the germline V gene are MNHNY and SVGAGI (reference sequence). The V and J ends lost 5 bases and 5 bases, in that order; junction bases with no gene match: 9. The CDR3 loop reads CASSEGQGFIETQYF. As DNA, the CDR3 is TGTGCCAGCAGTGAGGGACAGGGATTTATCGAGACCCAGTACTTC.

The chain is built from TRBV19 and TRBJ1-4; D not certain. Judging by the DNA end, TRBJ2-2 fits better; the J call may be wrong. CDR1 LNHDA and CDR2 SQIVND come from the germline V gene (reference sequence). The CDR3 is 16 residues long. The CDR3 spells CASSITFSLDPPELFF. DNA for the CDR3: TGTGCCAGTAGTATAACATTCTCTTTGGATCCGCCGGAGCTGTTTTTT.

A remark on this clonotype: Sequence at one end of the junction differs from germline and may be a read error. V usage is TRBV7-2 and J usage is TRBJ1-1, with TRBD1 as a possible D gene (5 bases). Germline lookup yields CDR1 SGHTA and CDR2 FQGNSA. The CDR3 is 13 residues long. The CDR3 sequence is CASSLWGNTQAFF. DNA for the CDR3: TGTGCCAGCAGCTTGTGGGGGAACACTCAAGCTTTCTTT. The full variable domain, rest sourced from reference TRBV7-2 and TRBJ1-1, is GAGVSQSPSNKVTEKGKDVELRCDPISGHTALYWYRQSLGQGLEFLIYFQGNSAPDKSGLPSDRFSAERTGGSVSTLTIQRTQQEDSAVYLCASSLWGNTQAFFGQGTRLTVV.

The V and J genes are TRBV7-2 and TRBJ2-7, with TRBD2 matching 16 bases. The CDR3 length is 16 residues. CDR1 and CDR2 from the germline V gene are SGHTA and FQGNSA. With V trimmed by 5 bases and J by 7 bases, 8 bases remained unmatched. CDR3 sequence: CASSQSGTSGRGEQYF. The CDR3 DNA is TGTGCCAGCAGCCAATCCGGGACTAGCGGGAGGGGTGAGCAGTACTTC. Variable domain in full (rest from reference TRBV7-2 and TRBJ2-7): GAGVSQSPSNKVTEKGKDVELRCDPISGHTALYWYRQSLGQGLEFLIYFQGNSAPDKSGLPSDRFSAERTGGSVSTLTIQRTQQEDSAVYLCASSQSGTSGRGEQYFGPGTRLTVT.

The chain employs TRBV7-2 and TRBJ2-1; a possible D gene is TRBD2 (5 bases). V was shortened by 5 bases and J by 4 bases, with 15 bases between the two germline ends. Germline V lookup: CDR1 SGHTA, CDR2 FQGNSA. The CDR3 runs 15 residues. CDR3: CASSQDSQPYNEQFF. CDR3 DNA: TGTGCCAGCAGCCAGGACTCTCAACCTTACAATGAGCAGTTCTTC.

The chain joins TRBV6-2 or TRBV6-3 to TRBJ1-5, with D tentatively TRBD1 (6 bases). The CDR3 is made up of 13 amino acids. Germline-derived CDR1 and CDR2 are MNHEY and SVGEGT. The V end lost 6 bases, the J end lost 2 bases, and 8 bases lay between the germline ends. The CDR3 coding sequence is TGTGCCAGCAGAAACAGGGGCAATCAGCCCCAGCATTTT. Translated, it gives CASRNRGNQPQHF.

The gene calls are TRBV7-2 and TRBJ2-3, with 8 bases matching TRBD1. The CDR3 runs 16 residues. V trimming: 1 base; J trimming: 4 bases; junction bases outside the gene matches: 7. CDR1 SGHTA and CDR2 FQGNSA come from the germline V gene. The CDR3 DNA follows: TGTGCCAGCAGCTTAGACGACAGGGGAGGCGCAGATACGCAGTATTTT. It translates to CASSLDDRGGADTQYF.

This clonotype was counted between two and nine times. The V call is TRBV12-3 or TRBV12-4, the J call TRBJ1-2; tentative D call: TRBD1 (5 bases). V was cut by 2 bases and J by 6 bases, with 16 bases left in between. This CDR3 spans 15 amino acids. Written as DNA, the CDR3 is TGTGCCAGCAGTTTATTGTATCCAGGGATGGATGGCTACACCTTC. Translated: CASSLLYPGMDGYTF.

In this sample, this clonotype turned up a few times. In DNA form, the CDR3 reads TGTGCCAGCAGCTTAGCGGTGGAATCTGGAAACACCATATATTTT. Protein sequence: CASSLAVESGNTIYF. This chain joins TRBV7-2 and TRBJ1-3; unclear D gene. Germline V gene sequence: CDR1 SGHTA, CDR2 FQGNSA. The CDR3 runs to 15 residues. Trimming pared 0 bases from V and 1 base from J, leaving 7 bases between. The whole variable domain, filled in from reference TRBV7-2 and TRBJ1-3, reads GAGVSQSPSNKVTEKGKDVELRCDPISGHTALYWYRQSLGQGLEFLIYFQGNSAPDKSGLPSDRFSAERTGGSVSTLTIQRTQQEDSAVYLCASSLAVESGNTIYFGEGSWLTVV.

This clonotype turned up a few times. This chain links TRBV20-1 with TRBJ2-3, with D hard to call. The V end was cut by 4 bases, the J end by 2 bases, with 1 base between. The CDR3 runs 10 residues. The germline CDR1 and CDR2 sequences are DFQATT and SNEGSKA (reference sequence). The CDR3 sequence is CSATTDTQYF. The CDR3 DNA sequence: TGCAGTGCTACCACAGATACGCAGTATTTT.

The rearrangement uses TRBV24-1 and TRBJ2-1; D unclear. Trimming removed 5 bases at V and 6 bases at J, with 10 bases between. This CDR3 has 13 residues. Germline-derived CDR1 and CDR2 are KGHDR and SFDVKD. In nucleotides, the CDR3 is TGTGCCACCAGTGCTGCCAATGGCAATGAGCAGTTCTTC. Encoded protein: CATSAANGNEQFF.

This chain joins TRBV6-6 and TRBJ1-5, with TRBD1 matching 8 bases. The CDR3 consists of 14 residues. Germline V lookup: CDR1 MNHNY, CDR2 SVGAGI (reference sequence). V lost 6 bases, J lost 2 bases, and 3 bases stayed unmatched. CDR3 in DNA: TGTGCCAGCAGCAAGGGACAGGGCAATCAGCCCCAGCATTTT. This gives the protein CASSKGQGNQPQHF.

This clonotype has more than one count but fewer than ten. CDR3 in amino acids: CASSPDRGGAYEQYF. Here the CDR3 DNA reads TGTGCCAGCAGCCCGGACAGGGGGGGGGCCTACGAGCAGTACTTC. The chain couples TRBV7-2 to TRBJ2-7, with TRBD1 matching over 10 bases. CDR3 length: 15 residues. The V gene end was trimmed by 5 bases and the J gene end by 2 bases; junction bases not matched to a gene: 6. Germline CDR1 reads SGHTA; CDR2 reads FQGNSA.

This clonotype was picked up many times. The chain recombines TRBV7-2 with TRBJ2-3; D is possibly TRBD1 (5 bases). V gave up 3 bases and J gave up 6 bases, with 10 bases separating them. In germline, CDR1 is SGHTA, CDR2 FQGNSA. This CDR3 has 13 residues. The CDR3 reads CASSLGPGDTQYF. CDR3 DNA sequence: TGTGCCAGCAGCTTGGGGCCAGGCGATACGCAGTATTTT.

This clonotype was picked up a small number of times. The chain employs TRBV6-1 and TRBJ2-5; 10 bases are shared with TRBD2. Trimming at V came to 6 bases and at J to 6 bases, leaving 7 bases not matched to a gene. This CDR3 comprises 14 residues. CDR1 and CDR2 (germline): MNHNS, SASEGT. In DNA form, the CDR3 reads TGTGCCAGCAGACCTAGCGGGAGCGAAAAGACCCAGTACTTC. Its translation is CASRPSGSEKTQYF.

The chain recombines TRBV5-4 with TRBJ1-1; unclear D gene. The germline V and J ends were trimmed by 4 bases and 4 bases, with 20 bases remaining between them. The germline CDR1 and CDR2 sequences are SGHNT and YYREEE (reference sequence). This CDR3 spans 16 amino acids. Here the CDR3 reads CASSTMVAAFSTEAFF. CDR3 in DNA: TGTGCCAGCAGCACCATGGTGGCAGCCTTTAGCACTGAAGCTTTCTTT.

This sequence joins TRBV12-3 or TRBV12-4 and TRBJ2-7; 9 nucleotides match TRBD1. The CDR3 is made up of 14 amino acids. With 7 bases clipped from V and 4 bases from J, the junction kept 8 bases outside the gene matches. CDR3 in amino acids: CASKGGQGRYEQYF. The CDR3 coding sequence is TGTGCCAGCAAAGGGGGACAGGGAAGGTACGAGCAGTACTTC.